The following is a TCR beta chain sequence with its context. The libraries were made with immunoSEQ v3. Method: immunoSEQ multiplex PCR; TCRdb's copy keeps in-frame clones and lacks some. The data contain under 55,000 clones, roughly 78% of them seen just once; the ten biggest clones take up 4% to 5.5%. This specimen comes from a study of TIL therapy for anti-PD-1-resistant metastatic lung cancer. V dropped 3 bases and J dropped 9 bases, with 12 bases sitting between them. Germline V gene lookup returns CDR1 SGHTA and CDR2 FQGTGA. The CDR3 spans 13 residues. Documented time point: pre-treatment sample, taken before nivolumab and TIL therapy.

This clonotype originated in a woman aged 25-80 years with non-small cell lung cancer. The sequencing used blood, collected at baseline. The J gene is TRBJ2-1, the V gene TRBV7-3, with D maybe TRBD2 (5 bases). As DNA, the CDR3 is TGTGCCAGCAGCTTGAACGAAGAGGGTGAGCAGTTCTTC. This sequence encodes CASSLNEEGEQFF.